Reported below is one T cell receptor (beta chain). Its target is not known. CDR3 size: 14 residues. Germline lookup yields CDR1 MNHEY and CDR2 SMNVEV (reference sequence). V lost 6 bases and J 8 bases, leaving 17 bases between the germline ends. The record originates from a study of vaccination effects on CD4 cells after COVID-19. TCRdb's copy holds only in-frame clones and misses some; the assay was immunoSEQ multiplex PCR. Here the sample spans approximately 57,000 clones, about 81% being singletons. Upon completion of about eleven days in culture, CD4+ T cells were isolated. As their vaccination, participants received two doses of either BNT162b2 or mRNA-1273.

The receptor's source is a human donor who received a COVID-19 vaccine. The sample consisted of CD4+ T cells from PBMCs cultured without peptide, taken after COVID-19 vaccination. This chain joins TRBV27 and TRBJ2-4; a possible D gene is TRBD1 (6 bases). The CDR3 sequence: CASRKQGMADIQYF. The CDR3 DNA sequence: TGTGCCAGCAGAAAACAGGGTATGGCAGACATTCAGTACTTC.